The 23 T cell receptor beta chains in this list originate from one sample, sequenced in a study of blood T cell repertoires in COVID-19. Method: immunoSEQ multiplex PCR; TCRdb's copy keeps in-frame clones and lacks some. The sample consists of about 250,000 clones, more than 80% of them appearing once. The sample consisted of PBMCs or T cells enriched from blood (not recorded which). Receptors originate from a woman aged 18 to 35 who had recovered from COVID-19.

This chain links TRBV18 with TRBJ1-2; D might be TRBD1 (5 bases). CDR3 size: 15 residues. Germline V gene lookup returns CDR1 KGHSH and CDR2 LQKENI. V lost 0 bases to trimming and J lost 1 base, with 9 bases between them. The CDR3 DNA sequence: TGTGCCAGCTCACCACCTATAGGGGTTAACTATGGCTACACCTTC. It codes for CASSPPIGVNYGYTF.

The V call is TRBV30, the J call TRBJ1-3, with D unresolved. Germline V gene sequence: CDR1 GTSNPN, CDR2 SVGIG (reference sequence). The CDR3 has 14 amino acids. V dropped 3 bases and J dropped 0 bases, with 9 bases sitting between them. As DNA, the CDR3 is TGTGCCTGGAGACCGTCCAGCTCTGGAAACACCATATATTTT. This gives the protein CAWRPSSSGNTIYF.

J is TRBJ2-5 and V is TRBV5-1, with a tentative D call TRBD1 (5 bases). Germline V gene data show CDR1 as SGHRS and CDR2 as YFSETQ. Trimming left V 4 bases short and J 0 bases short, with 13 bases between. The CDR3 is 15 amino acids. Written as DNA, the CDR3 is TGCGCCAGCAGCGCGGACACGACCTACCAAGAGACCCAGTACTTC. It codes for CASSADTTYQETQYF.

The chain has TRBV7-2 and TRBJ2-7; D call uncertain. This CDR3 region has 14 residues. V lost 8 bases and J 0 bases, leaving 14 bases between the germline ends. Germline V gives CDR1 SGHTA, CDR2 FQGNSA. The CDR3 protein is CASRVQLSSYEQYF. The CDR3 bases are TGTGCCAGCCGCGTCCAACTAAGCTCCTACGAGCAGTACTTC.

This clone was counted a single time. The chain couples TRBV6-4 to TRBJ1-2; D gene uncertain. Trimming stripped 5 bases from V and 4 bases from J, with 14 bases between. Germline CDR1 is MRHNA and CDR2 is SNTAGT. This CDR3 is built from 14 residues. This chain's CDR3 is CASSPPEGPYGYTF. CDR3 nucleotide sequence: TGTGCCAGCAGTCCTCCAGAGGGCCCCTATGGCTACACCTTC.

The chain couples TRBV5-6 to TRBJ1-2; 12 bases map to TRBD1. Germline CDR1 and CDR2: SGHDT and YYEEEE. J gave up 1 base and V 1 base, and 8 bases lay outside the gene matches. The CDR3 is made up of 18 amino acids. The CDR3 sequence: CASSLNRDRGLYNYGYTF. CDR3 DNA sequence: TGTGCCAGCAGCTTGAACCGGGACAGGGGGCTTTATAACTATGGCTACACCTTC.

V usage is TRBV10-3 and J usage is TRBJ1-1; 7 bases fit TRBD1. With 6 bases clipped from V and 0 bases from J, the junction kept 1 base outside the gene matches. Per germline, CDR1 ENHRY and CDR2 SYGVKD. The CDR3 extends over 13 amino acids. Written as DNA, the CDR3 is TGTGCCATCAGGACAGGGTTGAACACTGAAGCTTTCTTT. Amino acid sequence: CAIRTGLNTEAFF.

This clone came up once. The CDR3 sequence is CASSARWGPYNEQFF. The CDR3 coding sequence is TGCGCCAGCAGCGCACGCTGGGGCCCCTACAATGAGCAGTTCTTC. V usage is TRBV5-1 and J usage is TRBJ2-1; tentative D call: TRBD1 (5 bases). Trimming removed 4 bases from V and 2 bases from J, with 13 bases in between. In germline, CDR1 is SGHRS, CDR2 YFSETQ. This CDR3 is 15 amino acids long.

The chain combines TRBV27 with TRBJ1-5; D gene uncertain. This CDR3 spans 13 amino acids. V lost 4 bases, J lost 6 bases, and 10 bases lay in between. Germline assignment: CDR1 MNHEY and CDR2 SMNVEV (reference sequence). Here the CDR3 reads CASSYGKRQPQHF. The CDR3, as DNA: TGTGCCAGCAGTTACGGGAAACGTCAGCCCCAGCATTTT.

V gene TRBV2 combines with J gene TRBJ1-2, with a weak D call TRBD1 (6 bases). The CDR3 runs to 15 residues. CDR1 and CDR2 (germline): SNHLY, FYNNEI. V dropped 6 bases and J dropped 4 bases, with 18 bases sitting between them. CDR3 sequence: CASRRGGLRGYGYTF. The CDR3 region has the DNA TGTGCCAGCAGGAGGGGGGGCCTGAGGGGCTATGGCTACACCTTC.

This clone was picked up a small number of times. The chain carries TRBV5-1 and TRBJ2-7; TRBD1 aligns across 7 bases. The ends lost 5 bases at V and 2 bases at J; junction bases unmatched: 10. Germline V gene sequence: CDR1 SGHRS, CDR2 YFSETQ. CDR3 size: 15 residues. CDR3 residues: CASSLEGAPTYEQYF. As DNA, the CDR3 is TGCGCCAGCAGTCTAGAGGGGGCGCCCACCTACGAGCAGTACTTC.

V is TRBV28 and J is TRBJ1-2, with TRBD1 matching over 9 bases. This CDR3 is 14 amino acids long. Looked up from germline, CDR1 is MDHEN and CDR2 is SYDVKM. Germline trimming cut 4 bases from V and 8 bases from J; bases unmatched to any gene: 8. CDR3 loop: CASSSAGTGIGYTF. CDR3 nucleotides: TGTGCCAGCAGTTCGGCCGGGACAGGGATCGGCTACACCTTC.

The chain joins TRBV5-1 to TRBJ1-1, with a tentative D call TRBD1 (5 bases). The CDR3 contains 14 residues. Trimming shortened V by 0 bases and J by 1 base, and 7 bases separated the two germline ends. Germline-derived CDR1 and CDR2 are SGHRS and YFSETQ. CDR3 sequence (DNA): TGCGCCAGCAGCTTGGGGAGGGGGAACACTGAAGCTTTCTTT. Amino acids: CASSLGRGNTEAFF.

The chain combines TRBV4-1 with TRBJ1-4, with 7 bases matching TRBD1. The trim removed 5 bases at V and 8 bases at J, leaving 11 bases unmatched. The germline V gene encodes CDR1 MGHRA and CDR2 YSYEKL. The CDR3 totals 15 residues. The CDR3 spells CASSYGQVSQEKLFF. The CDR3, as DNA: TGCGCCAGCAGCTACGGACAGGTGTCTCAGGAAAAACTGTTTTTT.

This chain connects TRBV10-3 to TRBJ1-2; D gene unclear. The V gene lost 2 bases and the J gene lost 1 base, with 11 bases spanning the gap. CDR1 and CDR2 (germline): ENHRY, SYGVKD. There are 15 residues in the CDR3. CDR3 protein: CAISEDTLVNYGYTF. CDR3 DNA sequence: TGTGCCATCAGTGAGGACACACTCGTTAACTATGGCTACACCTTC.

This clone was counted between two and nine times. CDR3 nucleotide sequence: TGCAGCGTTGAAGTCCAGGGTAACACTGAAGCTTTCTTT. It translates to CSVEVQGNTEAFF. This rearrangement joins TRBV29-1 to TRBJ1-1, with D perhaps TRBD1 (5 bases). V lost 1 base to trimming and J lost 2 bases, with 8 bases between them. This CDR3 comprises 13 residues. Germline V gene lookup returns CDR1 SQVTM and CDR2 ANQGSEA.

The chain is built from TRBV5-6 and TRBJ2-7, with 7 bases fitting TRBD1. This CDR3 is 14 amino acids long. In germline, CDR1 is SGHDT, CDR2 YYEEEE. J gave up 6 bases and V 4 bases, and 10 bases lay outside the gene matches. The CDR3 DNA follows: TGTGCCAGCAGCATTGACAGGGTCCAGCTCGAGCAGTACTTC. This sequence encodes CASSIDRVQLEQYF.

The genes are TRBV29-1 and TRBJ2-7, with 9 bases fitting TRBD1. CDR1 is SQVTM, CDR2 ANQGSEA, per germline. The CDR3 has 14 residues. Losses at the gene ends were 2 bases for V and 3 bases for J; bases not matched to a gene: 5. CDR3 DNA sequence: TGCAGCGTTGAAAGCGGGACAGGGATCTACGAGCAGTACTTC. Protein product: CSVESGTGIYEQYF.

The gene calls are TRBV27 and TRBJ1-4; the D is unclear. Germline CDR1 and CDR2: MNHEY and SMNVEV (reference sequence). The CDR3 spans 17 residues. V lost 0 bases to trimming and J lost 0 bases, with 11 bases between them. The CDR3 sequence is CASSLSILAATNEKLFF. In DNA form, the CDR3 reads TGTGCCAGCAGTTTATCGATCCTGGCTGCAACTAATGAAAAACTGTTTTTT.

This chain uses TRBV7-9 with TRBJ1-5; possibly TRBD1 for D (6 bases). CDR3 size: 15 residues. Trimming shortened V by 6 bases and J by 5 bases, and 17 bases separated the two germline ends. The germline gives CDR1 SEHNR, CDR2 FQNEAQ (reference sequence). The CDR3 DNA follows: TGTGCCAGCAGTCTAACAGGGATGTCCGATCAGCCCCAGCATTTT. Translation: CASSLTGMSDQPQHF.

V and J are TRBV11-2 and TRBJ2-7, with D perhaps TRBD2 (6 bases). Per the germline V gene, CDR1 is SGHAT and CDR2 is FQNNGV. The V and J ends lost 5 bases and 2 bases respectively, with 13 bases between them. This CDR3 contains 14 residues. Here the CDR3 DNA reads TGTGCCAGCAGCATCGGAGGGGCCACCTACGAGCAGTACTTC. It encodes CASSIGGATYEQYF.

The chain recombines TRBV6-5 with TRBJ2-1; 7 bases align to TRBD2. J gave up 1 base and V 6 bases, and 0 bases lay outside the gene matches. This CDR3 region has 13 residues. Germline CDR1 MNHEY, CDR2 SVGAGI. CDR3 residues: CASRGGSYNEQFF. In DNA, the CDR3 is TGTGCCAGCAGGGGGGGGTCCTACAATGAGCAGTTCTTC.

V is TRBV7-2 and J is TRBJ1-2; a weak D match, TRBD1 (5 bases). The CDR3 consists of 13 residues. Per the germline V gene, CDR1 is SGHTA and CDR2 is FQGNSA. Trimming took off 5 bases at V and 8 bases at J, with 15 bases between the two ends. CDR3 protein: CASSPGGNLGYTF. CDR3 coding DNA: TGTGCCAGCAGCCCGGGGGGGAATTTGGGCTACACCTTC.